The sequence of this T cell receptor (beta chain) was determined in a study of T cells in tumors after PD-1 blockade. Study-level background: No patient had prior checkpoint blockade, systemic immunosuppression, or radiotherapy within 4 weeks. Daily vismodegib 150 mg continued in a subset of anti-PD-1-treated patients.

The germline V gene encodes CDR1 KGHSH and CDR2 LQKENI. Trimming stripped 3 bases from V and 3 bases from J, with 2 bases between. This CDR3 contains 11 residues. Method: immunoSEQ multiplex PCR; TCRdb's copy keeps in-frame clones and lacks some. The sample shows some 25,000 clones, roughly 80% of them seen only once. The table lists this clone with a few counts. The chain combines TRBV18 with TRBJ1-1, with D unresolved. The input for sequencing was PBMCs, taken after anti-PD-1 treatment. The receptor's source is a human donor with basal cell carcinoma. CDR3: CASSPDTEAFF. CDR3 sequence (DNA): TGTGCCAGCTCACCTGACACTGAAGCTTTCTTT. Based on the CDR3 plus reference TRBV18 and TRBJ1-1, the full variable domain is NAGVMQNPRHLVRRRGQEARLRCSPMKGHSHVYWYRQLPEEGLKFMVYLQKENIIDESGMPKERFSAEFPKEGPSILRIQQVVRGDSAAYFCASSPDTEAFFGQGTRLTVV.